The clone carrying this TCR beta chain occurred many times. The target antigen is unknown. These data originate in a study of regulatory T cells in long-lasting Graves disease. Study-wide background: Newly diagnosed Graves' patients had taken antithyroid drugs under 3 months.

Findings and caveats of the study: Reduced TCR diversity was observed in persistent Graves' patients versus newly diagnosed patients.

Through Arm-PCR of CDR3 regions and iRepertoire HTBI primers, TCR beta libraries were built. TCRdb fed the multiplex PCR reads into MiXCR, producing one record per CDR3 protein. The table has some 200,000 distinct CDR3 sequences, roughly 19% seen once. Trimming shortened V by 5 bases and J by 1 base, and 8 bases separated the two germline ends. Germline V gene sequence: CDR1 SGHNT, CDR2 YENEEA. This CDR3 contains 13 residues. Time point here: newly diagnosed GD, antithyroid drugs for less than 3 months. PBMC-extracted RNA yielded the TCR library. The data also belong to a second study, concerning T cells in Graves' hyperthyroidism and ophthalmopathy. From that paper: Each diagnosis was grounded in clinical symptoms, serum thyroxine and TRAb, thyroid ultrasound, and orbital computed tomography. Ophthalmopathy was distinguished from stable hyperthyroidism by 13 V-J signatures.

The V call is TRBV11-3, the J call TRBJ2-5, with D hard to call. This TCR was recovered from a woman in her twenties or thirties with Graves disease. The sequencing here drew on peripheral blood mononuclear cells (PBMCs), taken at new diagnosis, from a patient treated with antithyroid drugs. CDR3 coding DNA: TGTGCCAGCAGCAAGGACCGCCAAGAGACCCAGTACTTC. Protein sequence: CASSKDRQETQYF.